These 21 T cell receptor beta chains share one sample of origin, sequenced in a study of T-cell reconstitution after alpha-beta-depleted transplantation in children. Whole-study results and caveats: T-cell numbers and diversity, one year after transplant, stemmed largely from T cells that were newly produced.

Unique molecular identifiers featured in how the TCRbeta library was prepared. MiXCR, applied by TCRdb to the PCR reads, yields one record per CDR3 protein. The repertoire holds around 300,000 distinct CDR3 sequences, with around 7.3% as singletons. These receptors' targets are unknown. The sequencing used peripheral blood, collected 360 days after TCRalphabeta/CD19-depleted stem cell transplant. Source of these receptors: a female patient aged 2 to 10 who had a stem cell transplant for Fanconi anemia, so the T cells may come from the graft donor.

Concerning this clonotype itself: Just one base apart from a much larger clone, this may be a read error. The DNA of the CDR3 is TGTGCCAGCAGCACCGACAGGTGGCTCAAGCAGTACGTC. Translated: CASSTDRWLKQYV. The chain is built from TRBV28 and TRBJ2-7, with a weak D call TRBD1 (6 bases). CDR3 length: 13 amino acids. The germline gives CDR1 MDHEN, CDR2 SYDVKM. The V gene lost 6 bases and the J gene lost 8 bases, with 17 bases spanning the gap.

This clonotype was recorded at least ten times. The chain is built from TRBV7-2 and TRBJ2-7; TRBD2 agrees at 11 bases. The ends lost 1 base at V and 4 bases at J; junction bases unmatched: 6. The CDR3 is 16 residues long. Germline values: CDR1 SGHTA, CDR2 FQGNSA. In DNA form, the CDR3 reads TGTGCCAGCAGCTTAGATGCCGGGACTAGCGGTTACGAGCAGTACTTC. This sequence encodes CASSLDAGTSGYEQYF.

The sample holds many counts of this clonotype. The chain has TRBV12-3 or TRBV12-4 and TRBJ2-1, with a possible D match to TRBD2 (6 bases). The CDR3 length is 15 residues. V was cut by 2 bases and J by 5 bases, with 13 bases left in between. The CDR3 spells CASSLMGGGNNEQFF. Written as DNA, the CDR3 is TGTGCCAGCAGTTTAATGGGGGGAGGAAACAATGAGCAGTTCTTC.

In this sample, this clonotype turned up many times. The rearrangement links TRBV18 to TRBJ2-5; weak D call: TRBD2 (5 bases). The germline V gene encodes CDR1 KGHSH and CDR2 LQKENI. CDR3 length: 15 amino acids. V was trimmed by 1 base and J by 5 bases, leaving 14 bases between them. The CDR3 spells CASSPQPGMMETQYF. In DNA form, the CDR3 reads TGTGCCAGCTCACCACAACCGGGAATGATGGAGACCCAGTACTTC. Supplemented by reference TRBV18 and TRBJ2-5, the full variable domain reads NAGVMQNPRHLVRRRGQEARLRCSPMKGHSHVYWYRQLPEEGLKFMVYLQKENIIDESGMPKERFSAEFPKEGPSILRIQQVVRGDSAAYFCASSPQPGMMETQYFGPGTRLLVL.

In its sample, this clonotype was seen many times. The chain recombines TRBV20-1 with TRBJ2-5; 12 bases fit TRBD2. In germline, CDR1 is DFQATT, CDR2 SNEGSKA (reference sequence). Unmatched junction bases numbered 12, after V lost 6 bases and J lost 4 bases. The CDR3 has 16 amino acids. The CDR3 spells CSANPRLAGVGETQYF. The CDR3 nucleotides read TGCAGTGCGAACCCCCGACTAGCGGGAGTAGGAGAGACCCAGTACTTC.

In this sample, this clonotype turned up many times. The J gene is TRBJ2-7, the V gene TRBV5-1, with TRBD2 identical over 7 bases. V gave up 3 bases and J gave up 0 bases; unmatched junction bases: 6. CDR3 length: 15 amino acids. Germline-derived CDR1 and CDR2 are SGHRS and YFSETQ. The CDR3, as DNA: TGCGCCAGCAGCTCCCAAGCGGGGTCCTCCTACGAGCAGTACTTC. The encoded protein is CASSSQAGSSYEQYF. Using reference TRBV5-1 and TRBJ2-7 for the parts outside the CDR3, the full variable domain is KAGVTQTPRYLIKTRGQQVTLSCSPISGHRSVSWYQQTPGQGLQFLFEYFSETQRNKGNFPGRFSGRQFSNSRSEMNVSTLELGDSALYLCASSSQAGSSYEQYFGPGTRLTVT.

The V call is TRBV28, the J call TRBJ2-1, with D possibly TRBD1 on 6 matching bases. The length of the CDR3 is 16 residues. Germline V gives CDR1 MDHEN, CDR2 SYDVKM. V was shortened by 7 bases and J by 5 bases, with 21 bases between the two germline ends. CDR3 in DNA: TGTGCCAGCACCCCCGCTGGGGGACAAACTAACAATGAGCAGTTCTTC. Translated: CASTPAGGQTNNEQFF.

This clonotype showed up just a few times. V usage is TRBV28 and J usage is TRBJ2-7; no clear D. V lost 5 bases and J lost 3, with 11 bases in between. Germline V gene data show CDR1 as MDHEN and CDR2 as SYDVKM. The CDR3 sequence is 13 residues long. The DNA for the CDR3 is TGTGCCAGCAGTGATGTGGCAGGCTACGAGCAGTACGTC. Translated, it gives CASSDVAGYEQYV.

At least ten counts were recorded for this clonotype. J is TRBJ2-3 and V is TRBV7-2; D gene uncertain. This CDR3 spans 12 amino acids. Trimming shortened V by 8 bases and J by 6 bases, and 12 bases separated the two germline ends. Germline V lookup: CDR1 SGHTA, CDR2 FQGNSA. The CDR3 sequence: CASRSPGDTQYF. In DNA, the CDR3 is TGTGCCAGCCGGTCCCCGGGCGATACGCAGTATTTT.

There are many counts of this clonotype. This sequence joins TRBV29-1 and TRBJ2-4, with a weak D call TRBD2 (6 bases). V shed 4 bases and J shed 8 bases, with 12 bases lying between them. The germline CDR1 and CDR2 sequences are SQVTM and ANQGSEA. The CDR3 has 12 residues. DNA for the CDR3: TGCAGCGTTGGTGGCCCGGGGGACATTCAGTACTTC. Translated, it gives CSVGGPGDIQYF. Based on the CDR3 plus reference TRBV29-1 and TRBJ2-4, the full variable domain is SAVISQKPSRDICQRGTSLTIQCQVDSQVTMMFWYRQQPGQSLTLIATANQGSEATYESGFVIDKFPISRPNLTFSTLTVSNMSPEDSSIYLCSVGGPGDIQYFGAGTRLSVL.

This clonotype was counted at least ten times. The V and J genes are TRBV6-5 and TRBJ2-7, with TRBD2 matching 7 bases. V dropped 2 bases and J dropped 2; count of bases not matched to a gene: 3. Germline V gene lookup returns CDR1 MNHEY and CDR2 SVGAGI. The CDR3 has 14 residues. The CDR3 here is CASSYIGLAYEQYF. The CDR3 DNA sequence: TGTGCCAGCAGTTACATCGGACTAGCCTACGAGCAGTACTTC.

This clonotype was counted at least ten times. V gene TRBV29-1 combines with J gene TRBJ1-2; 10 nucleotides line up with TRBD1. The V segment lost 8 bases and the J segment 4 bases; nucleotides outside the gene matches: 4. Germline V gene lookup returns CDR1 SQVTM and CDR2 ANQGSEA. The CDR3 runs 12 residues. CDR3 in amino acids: CSTGQGVYGYTF. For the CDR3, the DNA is TGCAGCACTGGACAGGGGGTCTATGGCTACACCTTC.

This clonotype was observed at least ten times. CDR3 protein: CASMLDFEAFF. CDR3 bases: TGTGCCAGCATGCTGGACTTTGAAGCTTTCTTT. The chain combines TRBV28 with TRBJ1-1; the D is unclear. Per the germline V gene, CDR1 is MDHEN and CDR2 is SYDVKM. The CDR3 contains 11 residues. Deletions cut 7 bases from V and 7 bases from J, with 10 bases between.

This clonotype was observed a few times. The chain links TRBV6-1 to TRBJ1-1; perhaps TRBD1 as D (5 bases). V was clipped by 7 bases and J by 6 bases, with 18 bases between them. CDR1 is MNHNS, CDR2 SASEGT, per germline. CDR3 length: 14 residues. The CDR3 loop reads CASTRNLEGPEAFF. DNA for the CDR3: TGTGCCAGCACCCGAAACCTAGAGGGACCTGAAGCTTTCTTT.

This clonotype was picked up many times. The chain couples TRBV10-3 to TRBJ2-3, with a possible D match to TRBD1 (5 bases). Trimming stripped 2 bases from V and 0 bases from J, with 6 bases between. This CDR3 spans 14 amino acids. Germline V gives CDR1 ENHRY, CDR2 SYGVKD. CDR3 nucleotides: TGTGCCATCAGTGAGGGGGCTAGCACAGATACGCAGTATTTT. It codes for CAISEGASTDTQYF.

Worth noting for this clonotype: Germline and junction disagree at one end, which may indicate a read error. The CDR3 is CASSQDADQSHF. The CDR3 DNA reads as TGTGCCAGCAGCCAAGATGCGGACCAGAGTCACTTC. V and J are TRBV14 and TRBJ2-5; D ambiguous. The CDR3 runs 12 residues. CDR1 SGHDN and CDR2 FVKESK come from the germline V gene. Complete variable domain (other parts from reference TRBV14 and TRBJ2-5): EAGVTQFPSHSVIEKGQTVTLRCDPISGHDNLYWYRRVMGKEIKFLLHFVKESKQDESGMPNNRFLAERTGGTYSTLKVQPAELEDSGVYFCASSQDADQSHFGPGTRLLVL.

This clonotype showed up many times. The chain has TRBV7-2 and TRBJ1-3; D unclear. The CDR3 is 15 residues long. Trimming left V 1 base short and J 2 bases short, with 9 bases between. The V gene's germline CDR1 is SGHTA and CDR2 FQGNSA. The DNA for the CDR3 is TGTGCCAGCAGCTTAGTGCTCGGAACTGGAAACACCATATATTTT. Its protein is CASSLVLGTGNTIYF.

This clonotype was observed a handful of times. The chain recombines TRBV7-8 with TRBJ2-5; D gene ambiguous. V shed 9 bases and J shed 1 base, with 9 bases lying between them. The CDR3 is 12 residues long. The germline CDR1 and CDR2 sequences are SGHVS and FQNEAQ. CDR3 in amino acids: CASGESQETQYF. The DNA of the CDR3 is TGTGCCAGTGGCGAGTCCCAAGAGACCCAGTACTTC.

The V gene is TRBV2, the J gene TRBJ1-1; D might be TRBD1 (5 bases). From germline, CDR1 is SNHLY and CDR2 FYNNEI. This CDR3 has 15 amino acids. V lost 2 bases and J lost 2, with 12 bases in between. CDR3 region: CASSEQLGLNTEAFF. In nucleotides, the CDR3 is TGTGCCAGCAGTGAACAGTTGGGGCTCAACACTGAAGCTTTCTTT. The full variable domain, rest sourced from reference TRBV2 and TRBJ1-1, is EPEVTQTPSHQVTQMGQEVILRCVPISNHLYFYWYRQILGQKVEFLVSFYNNEISEKSEIFDDQFSVERPDGSNFTLKIRSTKLEDSAMYFCASSEQLGLNTEAFFGQGTRLTVV.

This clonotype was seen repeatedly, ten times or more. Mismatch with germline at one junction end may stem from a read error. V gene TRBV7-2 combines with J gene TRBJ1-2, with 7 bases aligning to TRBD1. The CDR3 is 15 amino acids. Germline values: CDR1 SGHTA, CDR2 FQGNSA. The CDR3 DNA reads TGTGCCAGCAGCTTAAGGGACAGCTTTAACCATGGCTACACCTTC. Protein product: CASSLRDSFNHGYTF.

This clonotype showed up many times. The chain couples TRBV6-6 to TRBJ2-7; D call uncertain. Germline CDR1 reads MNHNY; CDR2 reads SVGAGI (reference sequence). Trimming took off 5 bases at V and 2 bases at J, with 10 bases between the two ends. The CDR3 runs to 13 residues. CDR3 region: CASSVTSPYEQYF. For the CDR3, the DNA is TGTGCCAGCAGTGTGACATCACCCTACGAGCAGTACTTC.